This T cell receptor beta chain was identified in a study of Graves' ophthalmopathy and Graves' hyperthyroidism. Background on the study: Stable hyperthyroidism referred to disease that showed no ophthalmopathy within 18 months of follow-up. Findings and limits, study-wide: The 13-signature model separated ophthalmopathy from stable hyperthyroidism at almost 90% sensitivity and roughly 83% specificity. Blood shared most expanded thyroid clonotypes above 0.001 frequency.

Exclusion criteria comprised other autoimmune diseases, uncontrolled infections, pregnancy or lactation in patients. The sample holds many counts of this clonotype. Antigen unknown. V gave up 5 bases and J gave up 3 bases; unmatched junction bases: 3. The CDR3 is made up of 14 amino acids. Germline V lookup: CDR1 SGHVS, CDR2 FQNEAQ. RNA transcripts provided the template for amplifying TCR beta CDR3 regions. Second-round multiplex PCR came after first-round RT-PCR with HTBI primers. MiXCR, run by TCRdb on the multiplex PCR reads, gives a single entry per CDR3 protein. The table lists over a million distinct CDR3 sequences, about two fifths of them singletons.

The rearrangement uses TRBV7-8 and TRBJ1-5; 8 nucleotides agree with TRBD1. This TCR was sampled from an adult man with Graves' hyperthyroidism. Sequences were obtained from peripheral blood or thyroid tissue (not recorded which). This chain's CDR3 is CASSRQGPNQPQHF. CDR3 in DNA: TGTGCCAGCAGCCGACAGGGGCCCAATCAGCCCCAGCATTTT.